The clone carrying this T cell receptor (beta chain) was seen a single time. The sample originates from a study of blood T cell repertoires in COVID-19. The assay was immunoSEQ multiplex PCR, and TCRdb's table has in-frame clones only and misses some. The data contain about 110,000 clones, under 75% of them singletons. The receptor's source is a man aged 80 or over with acute or convalescent COVID-19. Sequencing used peripheral blood.

The CDR3 sequence is CSASGTSGRPNNEQFF. CDR3 nucleotides: TGCAGTGCTAGTGGGACTAGCGGGAGGCCCAACAATGAGCAGTTCTTC. The V call is TRBV20-1, the J call TRBJ2-1, with TRBD2 matching 15 bases. Germline V gene sequence: CDR1 DFQATT, CDR2 SNEGSKA (reference sequence). CDR3 size: 16 residues. J was trimmed by 5 bases and V by 3 bases; bases with no gene match: 5.